One T cell receptor (beta chain) is described in this entry. Assay: immunoSEQ multiplex PCR; the TCRdb copy retains only in-frame clones and omits some. The sample contains more than 150,000 clones, more than 70% of which appear only once. These data originate in a study of blood T cell repertoires in COVID-19. For the study at large: The United States, Italy and Spain supplied acute and convalescent COVID-19 samples. In each case, the material was cDNA or gDNA derived from T cells, B-cell-depleted T cells, or PBMCs.

The CDR3 length is 18 residues. CDR1 is MRHNA, CDR2 SNTAGT, per germline. With V trimmed by 0 bases and J by 10 bases, 13 bases remained unmatched. This clonotype was sampled from a man aged 18 to 30 with active or convalescent COVID-19. The rearrangement joins TRBV6-4 to TRBJ1-6; 9 nucleotides agree with TRBD1. Sequenced: peripheral blood. The chain's CDR3 is CASSDSPRGQGSGSPLHF. The CDR3 DNA reads TGTGCCAGCAGTGACTCTCCCCGGGGACAGGGTTCAGGCTCACCCCTCCACTTT.